Presented here are 20 T cell receptor beta chains from one specimen sequenced in a study of T-cell memory formation after mild COVID-19. TCRdb re-derived calls from the 5' RACE reads in MiXCR, one entry per CDR3 protein. Of a few hundred thousand distinct CDR3 sequences in the sample, around 10% were seen once. The sequencing sample was made of PBMCs or a T cell subset sorted from them (not recorded which). The receptors here all came from a man younger than 35 who had mild COVID-19 (a few samples of this study predate the infection). Cell type and time point are not known.

The V and J genes are TRBV7-2 and TRBJ2-3; 11 positions match TRBD2. Germline CDR1 reads SGHTA; CDR2 reads FQGNSA. This CDR3 is 15 amino acids long. V dropped 5 bases and J dropped 4; count of bases not matched to a gene: 5. As DNA, the CDR3 is TGTGCCAGCAGCCAGTCACTAGCGGGGGCAGATACGCAGTATTTT. Translation gives CASSQSLAGADTQYF.

There are a few counts of this clonotype. The rearrangement links TRBV7-3 to TRBJ1-2, with a tentative D call TRBD1 (5 bases). The germline gives CDR1 SGHTA, CDR2 FQGTGA. The CDR3 sequence is 14 residues long. The V end was cut by 4 bases, the J end by 6 bases, with 15 bases between. The CDR3 here is CASSSTGTGDGYTF. CDR3 nucleotides: TGTGCCAGCAGCTCGACCGGGACCGGCGATGGCTACACCTTC.

V usage is TRBV5-1 and J usage is TRBJ1-1; D might be TRBD1 (5 bases). This CDR3 is 11 amino acids long. Germline assignment: CDR1 SGHRS and CDR2 YFSETQ. V was trimmed by 6 bases and J by 6 bases, leaving 9 bases between them. DNA for the CDR3: TGCGCCAGCACGGCGGGACCTGAAGCTTTCTTT. This encodes CASTAGPEAFF. Together with reference TRBV5-1 and TRBJ1-1, the CDR3 gives the full variable domain: KAGVTQTPRYLIKTRGQQVTLSCSPISGHRSVSWYQQTPGQGLQFLFEYFSETQRNKGNFPGRFSGRQFSNSRSEMNVSTLELGDSALYLCASTAGPEAFFGQGTRLTVV.

The chain uses TRBV7-2 and TRBJ2-3; D not resolved. The CDR3 sequence is 13 residues long. With 7 bases removed from V and 3 bases from J, the gap between germline ends came to 11 bases. The V gene's germline CDR1 is SGHTA and CDR2 FQGNSA. Written as DNA, the CDR3 is TGTGCCAGCACCCAAAGTGGTACAGATACGCAGTATTTT. Encoded protein: CASTQSGTDTQYF.

This clonotype turned up a few times. V and J are TRBV7-9 and TRBJ1-1; 8 bases align to TRBD1. Germline-derived CDR1 and CDR2 are SEHNR and FQNEAQ (reference sequence). J was trimmed by 2 bases and V by 8 bases; bases with no gene match: 7. This CDR3 comprises 14 residues. DNA of the CDR3: TGTGCCAGCGGGAGGACAGGGACTAACACTGAAGCTTTCTTT. It yields the protein CASGRTGTNTEAFF.

This clonotype was counted only a few times. The chain links TRBV7-9 to TRBJ2-5, with D tentatively TRBD1 (6 bases). Germline CDR1 SEHNR, CDR2 FQNEAQ (reference sequence). V lost 4 bases and J lost 0, with 15 bases in between. CDR3 length: 16 residues. CDR3 amino acids: CASSSGVLLNQETQYF. The CDR3 region has the DNA TGTGCCAGCAGCTCAGGGGTATTGTTAAACCAAGAGACCCAGTACTTC. The entire variable domain, with the rest obtained from reference TRBV7-9 and TRBJ2-5, is as follows: DTGVSQNPRHKITKRGQNVTFRCDPISEHNRLYWYRQTLGQGPEFLTYFQNEAQLEKSRLLSDRFSAERPKGSFSTLEIQRTEQGDSAMYLCASSSGVLLNQETQYFGPGTRLLVL.

The chain couples TRBV5-1 to TRBJ2-7; 11 positions match TRBD2. Unmatched junction bases numbered 6, after V lost 7 bases and J lost 3 bases. The germline V gene encodes CDR1 SGHRS and CDR2 YFSETQ. The CDR3 covers 14 residues. The CDR3 nucleotides read TGCGCCAGCCGCCTCGGGACTAGCGGCTACGAGCAGTACGTC. Translated: CASRLGTSGYEQYV.

This clonotype showed up just a few times. V and J are TRBV29-1 and TRBJ2-5, with 11 bases identical to TRBD1. CDR3 length: 13 amino acids. J gave up 5 bases and V 7 bases, and 6 bases lay outside the gene matches. Germline V CDR1 and CDR2: SQVTM, ANQGSEA. This chain's CDR3 is CSGGQGARETQYF. The CDR3 DNA reads TGCAGCGGTGGACAGGGGGCGCGGGAGACCCAGTACTTC.

This clonotype showed up just a few times. The chain has TRBV5-1 and TRBJ2-5; D is unresolved. Looked up from germline, CDR1 is SGHRS and CDR2 is YFSETQ. The V gene lost 7 bases and the J gene lost 7 bases, with 17 bases spanning the gap. The CDR3 spans 13 residues. The CDR3 sequence: CASHLDHLGTQYF. CDR3 DNA: TGCGCCAGCCATCTGGACCATCTCGGGACCCAGTACTTC.

This clonotype was recorded a few times. V usage is TRBV5-1 and J usage is TRBJ2-7, with D perhaps TRBD1 (5 bases). Germline V gene sequence: CDR1 SGHRS, CDR2 YFSETQ. V gave up 4 bases and J gave up 7 bases, with 24 bases separating them. CDR3 size: 16 residues. CDR3 residues: CASSRRQTLGSAEQYF. CDR3 sequence (DNA): TGCGCCAGCAGCCGAAGACAGACCTTGGGGTCTGCGGAGCAGTACTTC.

This clonotype was counted ten times or more. This chain links TRBV3-2 with TRBJ2-7. TRBV3-2 is a pseudogene segment. This CDR3 has 13 residues. Here the CDR3 reads CASSQDGDYEQYV. CDR3 bases: TGTGCCAGCAGCCAAGACGGAGACTACGAGCAGTACGTC.

V and J are TRBV12-3 or TRBV12-4 and TRBJ1-4; D perhaps matches TRBD1 (6 bases). This CDR3 has 13 residues. V gave up 3 bases and J gave up 8 bases, with 10 bases separating them. The CDR3 is CASSLSGGEKLFF. CDR3 in DNA: TGTGCCAGCAGTTTGTCTGGGGGCGAAAAACTGTTTTTT.

This sequence joins TRBV12-3 or TRBV12-4 and TRBJ1-2; D remains unclear. The CDR3 runs to 12 residues. V was clipped by 0 bases and J by 10 bases, with 9 bases between them. CDR3 residues: CASSLADGDYTF. Here the CDR3 DNA reads TGTGCCAGCAGTTTAGCGGATGGGGACTACACCTTC.

This clonotype has a handful of counts. CDR3 in DNA: TGTGCCAGCAGTTACTCGATGTCTGGGACCGGTGAAAAACTGTTTTTT. Translated: CASSYSMSGTGEKLFF. J is TRBJ1-4 and V is TRBV6-5; TRBD1 might be the D (5 bases). Germline values: CDR1 MNHEY, CDR2 SVGAGI. Trimming removed 0 bases from V and 7 bases from J, with 15 bases in between. This CDR3 region has 16 residues.

This clonotype was detected only a few times. The V and J genes are TRBV7-9 and TRBJ2-3; 11 bases agree with TRBD2. This CDR3 region has 17 residues. Losses at the gene ends were 1 base for V and 2 bases for J; bases not matched to a gene: 5. The germline gives CDR1 SEHNR, CDR2 FQNEAQ (reference sequence). CDR3 bases: TGTGCCAGCAGCTTAGGCCTGACTAGCGGGGCCACAGATACGCAGTATTTT. Translation: CASSLGLTSGATDTQYF.

This clonotype was counted ten times or more. V is TRBV12-5 and J is TRBJ2-7, with no clear D. The CDR3 consists of 15 residues. Germline V gives CDR1 LGHNT, CDR2 FRNRAP. Trimming pared 2 bases from V and 2 bases from J, leaving 13 bases between. The CDR3 DNA reads TGTGCTAGTGGTTTGACCCCCCGGACCCCCTACGAGCAGTACTTC. Translating it yields CASGLTPRTPYEQYF.

This sequence joins TRBV29-1 and TRBJ1-1; the D is unclear. V lost 4 bases, J lost 0 bases, and 9 bases lay in between. CDR3 length: 13 residues. The germline V gene encodes CDR1 SQVTM and CDR2 ANQGSEA. The CDR3 nucleotides are TGCAGCGTTGGTGTTAGCATGAACACTGAAGCTTTCTTT. It translates to CSVGVSMNTEAFF.

This clonotype has only a few counts. The chain recombines TRBV7-2 with TRBJ1-1; 9 positions match TRBD1. The CDR3 has 14 residues. V trimming: 6 bases; J trimming: 5 bases; junction bases outside the gene matches: 7. Per the germline V gene, CDR1 is SGHTA and CDR2 is FQGNSA. CDR3 bases: TGTGCCAGCAGTCAACAGGGGGCTTCTACTGAAGCTTTCTTT. This gives the protein CASSQQGASTEAFF.

This clonotype was seen only a few times. The chain carries TRBV29-1 and TRBJ2-3, with D uncertain. Germline V lookup: CDR1 SQVTM, CDR2 ANQGSEA. The CDR3 is 12 residues long. The V and J ends lost 4 bases and 6 bases respectively, with 11 bases between them. This chain's CDR3 is CSVVVRLDTQYF. The CDR3 DNA reads as TGCAGCGTTGTGGTTAGATTGGATACGCAGTATTTT.

This clonotype was counted a few times. This chain joins TRBV24-1 and TRBJ2-7, with D perhaps matching TRBD1 (6 bases). Trimming removed 10 bases from V and 2 bases from J, with 14 bases in between. The CDR3 is 13 amino acids. Germline V gene sequence: CDR1 KGHDR, CDR2 SFDVKD. The CDR3 sequence is CATFRDIAYEQYV. In nucleotides, the CDR3 is TGTGCCACTTTCCGGGACATAGCCTACGAGCAGTACGTC.